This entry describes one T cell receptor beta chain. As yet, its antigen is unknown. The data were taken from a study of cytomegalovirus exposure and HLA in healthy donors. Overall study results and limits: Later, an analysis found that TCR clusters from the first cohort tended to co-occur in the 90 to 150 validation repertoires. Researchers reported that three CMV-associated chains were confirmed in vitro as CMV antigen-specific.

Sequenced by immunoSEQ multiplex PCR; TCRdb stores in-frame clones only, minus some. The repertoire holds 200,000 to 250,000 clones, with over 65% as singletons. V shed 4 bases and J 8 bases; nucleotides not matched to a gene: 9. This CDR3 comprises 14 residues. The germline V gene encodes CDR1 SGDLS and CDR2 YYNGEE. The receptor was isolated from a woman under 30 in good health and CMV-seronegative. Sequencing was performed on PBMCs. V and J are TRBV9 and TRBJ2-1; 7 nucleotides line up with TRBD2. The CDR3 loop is CASSPRGEGHEQFF. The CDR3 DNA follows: TGTGCCAGCAGCCCCCGGGGGGAGGGGCATGAGCAGTTCTTC.